The 25 T cell receptor beta chains below come from one sample, sequenced in a study of T cells in Graves' hyperthyroidism and ophthalmopathy. What was amplified from RNA transcripts were TCR beta CDR3 regions. An initial round of RT-PCR targeting the TCR CDR3 relied on the HTBI primer set. MiXCR was run by TCRdb on the multiplex PCR reads, yielding one entry per CDR3 protein. The sample lists hundreds of thousands of distinct CDR3 sequences, roughly an eighth occurring once. The sequenced material came from blood. The receptor source for this set is a woman between 18 and 30 years old with Graves' hyperthyroidism.

This clonotype was detected many times. The J gene is TRBJ1-1, the V gene TRBV12-3 or TRBV12-4; D call uncertain. CDR3 length: 11 residues. V dropped 5 bases and J dropped 13 bases, with 14 bases sitting between them. Written as DNA, the CDR3 is TGTGCCAGCAGTGCGGAGGCCTCAGGTTTCTTT. This gives the protein CASSAEASGFF.

This clonotype was seen at least ten times. The genes are TRBV5-1 and TRBJ1-5, with 9 bases matching TRBD1. In germline, CDR1 is SGHRS, CDR2 YFSETQ. V dropped 4 bases and J dropped 1; count of bases not matched to a gene: 3. This CDR3 contains 15 residues. This chain's CDR3 is CASSPGTGSNQPQHF. The CDR3 bases are TGCGCCAGCAGCCCTGGGACAGGGAGCAATCAGCCCCAGCATTTT.

This clonotype was detected ten times or more. This chain joins TRBV28 and TRBJ1-5; 11 positions agree with TRBD1. Losses at the gene ends were 5 bases for V and 6 bases for J; bases not matched to a gene: 6. The CDR3 has 15 residues. Germline CDR1 is MDHEN and CDR2 is SYDVKM. The CDR3 DNA reads TGTGCCAGCAGTATAACCGGGACAGGGGGTCAGCCCCAGCATTTT. This codes for CASSITGTGGQPQHF.

In nucleotides, the CDR3 is TGTGCCAGCAGCGACACACCCAGTCGTGGCTACACCTTC. Protein product: CASSDTPSRGYTF. The chain uses TRBV6-2 or TRBV6-3 and TRBJ1-2; no reliable D call. Between the trimmed V and J ends, which lost 6 bases and 7 bases, there was a span of 15 bases. The germline V gene has CDR1 MNHEY and CDR2 SVGEGT. The CDR3 spans 13 residues.

This clonotype was counted many times. The genes are TRBV12-3 or TRBV12-4 and TRBJ2-1, with 10 bases fitting TRBD2. V lost 7 bases to trimming and J lost 6 bases; unmatched junction nucleotides: 9. This CDR3 is built from 15 residues. The CDR3 is CASTNLLAGANEQFF. The CDR3 DNA is TGTGCCAGCACCAACCTCCTAGCGGGGGCCAATGAGCAGTTCTTC.

This clonotype turned up a few times. This CDR3 is CASSFRGLAGGVPYEQYF. DNA of the CDR3: TGTGCCAGCAGCTTCAGAGGACTAGCGGGAGGGGTCCCCTACGAGCAGTACTTC. The V gene is TRBV2, the J gene TRBJ2-7; TRBD2 aligns across 15 bases. The CDR3 spans 18 residues. The germline V gene has CDR1 SNHLY and CDR2 FYNNEI. V shed 6 bases, J shed 2 bases, and the junction held 11 bases outside the gene matches.

In its sample, this clonotype was seen many times. The J gene is TRBJ2-2, the V gene TRBV12-3 or TRBV12-4, with D perhaps matching TRBD1 or TRBD2 (5 bases each). Trimming pared 7 bases from V and 8 bases from J, leaving 23 bases between. This CDR3 is built from 16 residues. CDR3 protein: CASIEPGTEGWGELFF. The CDR3 DNA is TGTGCCAGCATTGAACCCGGGACCGAGGGATGGGGGGAGCTGTTTTTT.

This clonotype was picked up many times. V gene TRBV6-1 combines with J gene TRBJ1-6; TRBD1 is a possible D gene (5 bases). The germline V and J ends were trimmed by 11 bases and 9 bases, with 17 bases remaining between them. CDR1 is MNHNS and CDR2 is SASEGT in the germline V gene. The CDR3 contains 13 residues. The CDR3: CAGSGTSSSPLHF. The CDR3 DNA reads as TGTGCCGGCTCCGGGACGTCTTCTTCACCCCTCCACTTT.

This clonotype was detected many times. V gene TRBV6-1 combines with J gene TRBJ1-2, with D possibly TRBD1 on 5 matching bases. The CDR3 sequence is 13 residues long. The V end was cut by 8 bases, the J end by 2 bases, with 12 bases between. Germline V gene data show CDR1 as MNHNS and CDR2 as SASEGT. CDR3 coding DNA: TGTGCCAGCGCAAGACAGAACAACTATGGCTACACCTTC. Its translation: CASARQNNYGYTF.

The sample holds many counts of this clonotype. This chain connects TRBV20-1 to TRBJ2-1; 9 nucleotides agree with TRBD2. The ends lost 1 base at V and 8 bases at J; junction bases unmatched: 12. The CDR3 loop spans 16 amino acids. Germline V lookup: CDR1 DFQATT, CDR2 SNEGSKA (reference sequence). The CDR3 loop is CSARVELAGYEDEQFF. CDR3 DNA sequence: TGCAGTGCTAGAGTCGAGCTAGCGGGATACGAGGATGAGCAGTTCTTC.

The rearrangement joins TRBV9 to TRBJ2-7; D unclear. Trimming cost V 5 bases and J 2 bases, with 11 bases left between them. Germline lookup yields CDR1 SGDLS and CDR2 YYNGEE. The CDR3 spans 13 residues. CDR3 sequence: CASRLDVAYEQYF. In DNA, the CDR3 is TGTGCCAGCAGGCTTGACGTGGCCTACGAGCAGTACTTC.

This clonotype was observed at least ten times. V is TRBV24-1 and J is TRBJ2-2; 14 nucleotides agree with TRBD2. This CDR3 comprises 19 residues. The V segment lost 1 base and the J segment 7 bases; nucleotides outside the gene matches: 10. Germline V gene lookup returns CDR1 KGHDR and CDR2 SFDVKD. The CDR3, as DNA: TGTGCCACCAGTGATTTCTCGGGGACTAGCGGGAGATTCGGCGGGGAGCTGTTTTTT. Amino acids: CATSDFSGTSGRFGGELFF.

V and J are TRBV19 and TRBJ1-2; D unresolved. The CDR3 runs 12 residues. Germline V gene lookup returns CDR1 LNHDA and CDR2 SQIVND (reference sequence). V was cut by 10 bases and J by 4 bases, with 13 bases left in between. As DNA, the CDR3 is TGTGCCACCGAGGGCCCCCGCTATGGCTACACCTTC. Protein product: CATEGPRYGYTF.

This clonotype was picked up many times. For the CDR3, the DNA is TGCGCCAGCAGCCAAGATTGGTCCAATAATGAAAAACTGTTTTTT. Protein sequence: CASSQDWSNNEKLFF. The chain combines TRBV4-3 with TRBJ1-4; no clear D. The CDR3 extends over 15 amino acids. V was cut by 0 bases and J by 4 bases, with 9 bases left in between. CDR1 is LGHNA, CDR2 YSLEER, per germline.

The chain has TRBV20-1 and TRBJ2-2, with 7 bases lining up with TRBD1. Trimming at V came to 6 bases and at J to 6 bases, leaving 4 bases not matched to a gene. This CDR3 contains 12 residues. Germline V gene sequence: CDR1 DFQATT, CDR2 SNEGSKA (reference sequence). The CDR3 DNA reads TGCAGTGCCAGACAGGGAGCCGGGGAGCTGTTTTTT. Its translation is CSARQGAGELFF.

Only a few counts were recorded for this clonotype. This chain joins TRBV19 and TRBJ2-1; 7 bases line up with TRBD2. This CDR3 comprises 13 residues. Trimming cost V 5 bases and J 5 bases; bases outside gene matches: 3. CDR1 and CDR2 (germline): LNHDA, SQIVND (reference sequence). In DNA form, the CDR3 reads TGTGCCAGTAGTCTCGGACTAGACAATGAGCAGTTCTTC. It encodes CASSLGLDNEQFF.

This clonotype was counted ten times or more. This chain connects TRBV28 to TRBJ2-1; the D is unclear. Germline CDR1 reads MDHEN; CDR2 reads SYDVKM. This CDR3 is 15 amino acids long. Trimming cost V 2 bases and J 4 bases, with 12 bases left between them. The CDR3 DNA follows: TGTGCCAGCAGTTTAGGCGCCCACAGATACAATGAGCAGTTCTTC. This encodes CASSLGAHRYNEQFF.

This clonotype showed up many times. V is TRBV6-1 and J is TRBJ1-6; D unresolved. V was cut by 5 bases and J by 7 bases, with 12 bases left in between. The CDR3 has 14 residues. Germline loops: CDR1 MNHNS, CDR2 SASEGT. The DNA for the CDR3 is TGTGCCAGCAGTAAGCCCACGGGGAATTCACCCCTCCACTTT. Translated, it gives CASSKPTGNSPLHF.

The chain has TRBV7-9 and TRBJ1-2; 7 bases agree with TRBD1. V lost 7 bases, J lost 4 bases, and 9 bases stayed unmatched. In germline, CDR1 is SEHNR, CDR2 FQNEAQ (reference sequence). CDR3 length: 14 residues. The DNA for the CDR3 is TGTGCCAGCAACCAAGGACAGGATCTCTATGGCTACACCTTC. It codes for CASNQGQDLYGYTF.

At least ten counts were recorded for this clonotype. This chain links TRBV5-8 with TRBJ1-5; D gene uncertain. This CDR3 spans 12 amino acids. Germline V gene data show CDR1 as SGHTS and CDR2 as YDEGEE. Trimming left V 1 base short and J 7 bases short, with 6 bases between. The CDR3 is CASSLFIQPQHF. CDR3 in DNA: TGTGCCAGCAGCTTGTTCATCCAGCCCCAGCATTTT.

The chain has TRBV20-1 and TRBJ1-1; 7 nucleotides line up with TRBD1. In germline, CDR1 is DFQATT, CDR2 SNEGSKA (reference sequence). V shed 6 bases and J 1 base; nucleotides not matched to a gene: 11. CDR3 length: 15 amino acids. CDR3 in amino acids: CSAQRNRGENTEAFF. The CDR3 DNA reads TGCAGTGCCCAGAGGAACAGGGGAGAGAACACTGAAGCTTTCTTT.

This clonotype has at least ten counts. V gene TRBV5-1 combines with J gene TRBJ2-1; 12 bases map to TRBD2. Looked up from germline, CDR1 is SGHRS and CDR2 is YFSETQ. The length of the CDR3 is 18 residues. The trim removed 1 base at V and 7 bases at J, leaving 12 bases unmatched. The CDR3 spells CASSLLKGTSGGKNEQFF. The CDR3 coding sequence is TGCGCCAGCAGCTTGCTCAAGGGAACTAGCGGGGGGAAAAATGAGCAGTTCTTC.

This clonotype was seen more than once but under ten times. CDR3 sequence reads: CANREKQGAKVNTIYF. CDR3 coding DNA: TGTGCCAACAGAGAGAAACAGGGGGCCAAAGTAAACACCATATATTTT. The chain combines TRBV28 with TRBJ1-3; 9 nucleotides agree with TRBD1. J lost 6 bases, V lost 10 bases, and 16 bases had no gene match. The CDR3 covers 16 residues. CDR1 is MDHEN and CDR2 is SYDVKM in the germline V gene. The full variable domain, completed using reference TRBV28 and TRBJ1-3, is DVKVTQSSRYLVKRTGEKVFLECVQDMDHENMFWYRQDPGLGLRLIYFSYDVKMKEKGDIPEGYSVSREKKERFSLILESASTNQTSMYLCANREKQGAKVNTIYFGEGSWLTVV.

This clonotype has a count of ten or more. The chain uses TRBV2 and TRBJ1-1, with TRBD1 as a possible D gene (5 bases). Per germline, CDR1 SNHLY and CDR2 FYNNEI. V was pared by 6 bases and J by 7 bases, with 9 bases between. The CDR3 spans 11 residues. The CDR3 here is CASRAQGEAFF. The CDR3 bases are TGTGCCAGCAGGGCCCAGGGTGAAGCTTTCTTT.

The rearrangement joins TRBV7-8 to TRBJ2-7; 7 nucleotides match TRBD1. The germline CDR1 and CDR2 sequences are SGHVS and FQNEAQ. V lost 5 bases, J lost 3 bases, and 7 bases stayed unmatched. The CDR3 totals 14 residues. The CDR3 sequence: CASSLDRNLYEQYF. CDR3 sequence (DNA): TGTGCCAGCAGCCTGGACAGGAACCTCTACGAGCAGTACTTC.